These 13 T cell receptor beta chains share one sample of origin, sequenced in a study of blood T cell repertoires in COVID-19. This table comes from immunoSEQ multiplex PCR, and its TCRdb copy is limited to in-frame clones, with some not included. The sample comprises 120,000 to 150,000 clones, roughly 81% of which are singletons, and roughly 2.5% rests with the top ten. The sequenced sample was peripheral blood. The receptors were gathered from a human donor with acute or convalescent COVID-19. The donor label of this sample is uncertain.

The chain is built from TRBV19 and TRBJ1-2, with D possibly being TRBD1 (5 bases). The V end lost 5 bases, the J end lost 6 bases, and 13 bases lay between the germline ends. CDR1 and CDR2 (germline): LNHDA, SQIVND (reference sequence). The CDR3 length is 13 residues. CDR3 region: CASSPTGEDGYTF. Written as DNA, the CDR3 is TGTGCCAGTAGTCCCACGGGGGAAGATGGCTACACCTTC.

The rearrangement joins TRBV6-5 to TRBJ2-2, with TRBD2 matching 9 bases. V gave up 4 bases and J gave up 3 bases; unmatched junction bases: 6. Per germline, CDR1 MNHEY and CDR2 SVGAGI. CDR3 length: 16 residues. The CDR3 sequence: CASSLSGRRDTGELFF. In DNA form, the CDR3 reads TGTGCCAGCAGTTTAAGCGGGAGGCGGGACACCGGGGAGCTGTTTTTT.

CDR3 in DNA: TGTGCCAGCAGCCTGGGACTAGCGGGGCTAAGCACAGATACGCAGTATTTT. Amino acid sequence: CASSLGLAGLSTDTQYF. The chain uses TRBV3-1 (or the pseudogene TRBV3-2) and TRBJ2-3, with TRBD2 matching over 13 bases. After removal of 4 bases from V and 0 bases from J, the junction contained 4 bases not matched to a gene. The CDR3 consists of 17 residues. Per the germline V gene, CDR1 is LGHDT and CDR2 is YNNKEL (reference sequence).

This chain connects TRBV1 to TRBJ1-2; the tabulated D call, TRBD1, remains unverified against the DNA. TRBV1 is recorded as a pseudogene. The CDR3 sequence is 15 residues long. Written as DNA, the CDR3 is TGCACCAGCAGCCCACCGGGACAGAGATGCTATGGCTACACCTTC. Protein product: CTSSPPGQRCYGYTF.

The chain combines TRBV28 with TRBJ1-5; unclear D gene. The CDR3 runs 12 residues. The germline CDR1 and CDR2 sequences are MDHEN and SYDVKM. The ends were cut back, 5 bases at V and 7 bases at J, with 9 bases in the middle. This CDR3 is CASSPYGQPQHF. The CDR3 coding sequence is TGTGCCAGCAGTCCCTACGGGCAGCCCCAGCATTTT.

This clone was seen once. V gene TRBV3-1 (or the pseudogene TRBV3-2) combines with J gene TRBJ2-1, with TRBD1 as a possible D gene (6 bases). The germline V gene has CDR1 LGHDT and CDR2 YNNKEL (reference sequence). The ends were cut back, 3 bases at V and 8 bases at J, with 14 bases in the middle. This CDR3 region has 14 residues. The CDR3 region has the DNA TGTGCCAGCAGCCACGCTAACAGGGCCTATGAGCAGTTCTTC. It encodes CASSHANRAYEQFF.

V gene TRBV6-5 combines with J gene TRBJ1-1; TRBD1 matches at 10 bases. This CDR3 comprises 14 residues. Germline CDR1 reads MNHEY; CDR2 reads SVGAGI. Trimming at V came to 8 bases and at J to 4 bases, leaving 7 bases not matched to a gene. CDR3 in amino acids: CASRTGGTSTEAFF. As DNA, the CDR3 is TGTGCCAGCCGGACAGGGGGGACCAGCACTGAAGCTTTCTTT.

This chain connects TRBV28 to TRBJ1-5; TRBD1 matches at 8 bases. CDR1 is MDHEN and CDR2 is SYDVKM in the germline V gene. The J segment lost 1 base and the V segment lost 5 bases, leaving 7 bases of the junction unmatched. The CDR3 covers 16 residues. CDR3 region: CASSPQGVSSNQPQHF. CDR3 DNA sequence: TGTGCCAGCAGTCCACAGGGGGTTAGCAGCAATCAGCCCCAGCATTTT.

The V gene is TRBV4-3, the J gene TRBJ1-4; a weak D match, TRBD1 (6 bases). There are 13 residues in the CDR3. The germline V gene encodes CDR1 LGHNA and CDR2 YSLEER. The germline V and J ends were trimmed by 1 base and 8 bases, with 8 bases remaining between them. Written as DNA, the CDR3 is TGCGCCAGCAGCCAAGGGCAGGGGGAAAAACTGTTTTTT. It translates to CASSQGQGEKLFF.

This rearrangement joins TRBV7-2 to TRBJ2-7, with 14 bases aligning to TRBD2. CDR3 length: 14 residues. Trimming removed 5 bases from V and 9 bases from J; junction bases left unmatched: 6. Germline V gene sequence: CDR1 SGHTA, CDR2 FQGNSA. The DNA of the CDR3 is TGTGCCAGCAGCCCCGGGACTAGCGGGGGCGGGCAGTACTTC. Protein product: CASSPGTSGGGQYF.

This clone was seen a handful of times. The chain is built from TRBV6-1 and TRBJ1-1, with TRBD1 as a possible D gene (5 bases). Deletions cut 5 bases from V and 1 base from J, with 8 bases between. The CDR3 loop spans 13 amino acids. Germline V CDR1 and CDR2: MNHNS, SASEGT. The CDR3 DNA sequence: TGTGCCAGCAGTTCCACAGGGAACACTGAAGCTTTCTTT. This sequence encodes CASSSTGNTEAFF.

The count of this clone is one. The chain uses TRBV19 and TRBJ2-6; 11 bases map to TRBD1. Per the germline V gene, CDR1 is LNHDA and CDR2 is SQIVND (reference sequence). V was pared by 6 bases and J by 0 bases, with 7 bases of the junction left unmatched. This CDR3 comprises 18 residues. In nucleotides, the CDR3 is TGTGCCAGTAGCACTTCCGGGACAGGGGGCTCTGGGGCCAACGTCCTGACTTTC. Amino acids: CASSTSGTGGSGANVLTF.

V is TRBV6-1 and J is TRBJ2-5; 9 bases fit TRBD2. Unmatched junction bases numbered 9, after V lost 2 bases and J lost 5 bases. Germline V lookup: CDR1 MNHNS, CDR2 SASEGT. The CDR3 consists of 16 residues. The CDR3 region is CASSESVAGAGETQYF. CDR3 nucleotides: TGTGCCAGCAGTGAATCGGTAGCGGGGGCGGGGGAGACCCAGTACTTC.